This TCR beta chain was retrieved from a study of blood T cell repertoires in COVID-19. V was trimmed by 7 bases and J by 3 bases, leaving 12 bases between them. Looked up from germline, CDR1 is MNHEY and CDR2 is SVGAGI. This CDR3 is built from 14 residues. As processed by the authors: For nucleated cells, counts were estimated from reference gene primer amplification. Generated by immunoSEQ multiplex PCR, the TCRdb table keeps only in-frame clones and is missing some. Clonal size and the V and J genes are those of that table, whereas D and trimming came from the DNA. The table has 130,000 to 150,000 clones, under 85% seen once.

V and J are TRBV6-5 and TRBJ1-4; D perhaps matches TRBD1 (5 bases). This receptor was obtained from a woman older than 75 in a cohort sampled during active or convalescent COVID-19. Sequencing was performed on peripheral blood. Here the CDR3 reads CASTGGDSNEKLFF. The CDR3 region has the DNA TGTGCCAGCACCGGAGGGGATTCTAATGAAAAACTGTTTTTT.